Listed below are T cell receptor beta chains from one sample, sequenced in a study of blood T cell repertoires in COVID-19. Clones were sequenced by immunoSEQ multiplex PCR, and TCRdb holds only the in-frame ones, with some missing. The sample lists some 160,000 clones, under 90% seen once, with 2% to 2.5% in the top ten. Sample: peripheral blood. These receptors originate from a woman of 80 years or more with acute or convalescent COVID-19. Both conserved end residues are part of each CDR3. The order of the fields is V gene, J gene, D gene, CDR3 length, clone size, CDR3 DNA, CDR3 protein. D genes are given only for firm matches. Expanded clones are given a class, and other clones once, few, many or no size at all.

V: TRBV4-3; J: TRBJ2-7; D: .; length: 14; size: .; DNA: TGCGCCAGCAGCCAAGATCTTAACGGTTACGAGCAGTACTTC; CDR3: CASSQDLNGYEQYF
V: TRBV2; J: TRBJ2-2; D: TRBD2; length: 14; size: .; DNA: TGTGCCAGCAAAGAGCGGGGGAACACCGGGGAGCTGTTTTTT; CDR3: CASKERGNTGELFF
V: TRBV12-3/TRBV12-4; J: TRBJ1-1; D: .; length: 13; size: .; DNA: TGTGCCAGCAGTTTGCAGGAGGGCACTGAAGCTTTCTTT; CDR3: CASSLQEGTEAFF
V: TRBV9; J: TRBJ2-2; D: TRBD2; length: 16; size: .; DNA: TGTGCCAGCAGCGCCCTAGCGGGGGACAACACCGGGGAGCTGTTTTTT; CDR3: CASSALAGDNTGELFF
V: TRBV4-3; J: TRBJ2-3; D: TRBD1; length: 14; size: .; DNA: TGCGCCAGCAGCCTGGACAGGGCCACAGATACGCAGTATTTT; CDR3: CASSLDRATDTQYF
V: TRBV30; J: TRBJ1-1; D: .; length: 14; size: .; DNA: TGTGCCTGGAGTGTAGGGAGGGCAGTGTCTGAAGCTTTCTTT; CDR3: CAWSVGRAVSEAFF
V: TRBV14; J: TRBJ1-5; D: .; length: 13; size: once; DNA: TGTGGCGGTGGGACAAGTAGCAATCAGCCCCAGCATTTT; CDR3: CGGGTSSNQPQHF
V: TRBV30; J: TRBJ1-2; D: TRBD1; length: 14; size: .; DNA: TGTGCCTGGAGTGCCCACGGGACAGGGGGTGGCTACACCTTC; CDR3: CAWSAHGTGGGYTF
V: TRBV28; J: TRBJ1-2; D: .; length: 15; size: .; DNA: TGTGCCAGCAGTTCCCCGACTGAACGGACTTATGGCTACACCTTC; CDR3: CASSSPTERTYGYTF
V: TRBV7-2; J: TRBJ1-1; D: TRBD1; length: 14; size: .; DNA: TGTGCCAGCAGCCACACCGGGACAGGGTCTGAAGCTTTCTTT; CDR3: CASSHTGTGSEAFF
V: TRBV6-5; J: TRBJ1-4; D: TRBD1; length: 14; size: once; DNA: TGTGCCAGCAGGAGGGACAGGGTGGGAGAAAAACTGTTTTTT; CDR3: CASRRDRVGEKLFF
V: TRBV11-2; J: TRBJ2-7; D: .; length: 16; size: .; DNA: TGTGCCAGCAGCTTAGCGTGGGGACGGGACACCTACGAGCAGTACTTC; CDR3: CASSLAWGRDTYEQYF
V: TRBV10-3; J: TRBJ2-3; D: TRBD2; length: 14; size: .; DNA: TGTGCCACAGCCCGGGACTACAGCACAGATACGCAGTATTTT; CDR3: CATARDYSTDTQYF
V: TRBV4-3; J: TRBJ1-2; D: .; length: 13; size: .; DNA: TGCGCCAGCAGCCAGAGCAGGAACTATGGCTACACCTTC; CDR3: CASSQSRNYGYTF
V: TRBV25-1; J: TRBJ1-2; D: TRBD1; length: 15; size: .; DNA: TGTGCCAGCAGCGCGACAGGGTCGATTGTGAGGGGCTACACCTTC; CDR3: CASSATGSIVRGYTF
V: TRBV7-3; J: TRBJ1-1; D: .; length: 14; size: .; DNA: TGTGCCAGCAGCTTAGGGGCGGAGAACACTGAAGCTTTCTTT; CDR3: CASSLGAENTEAFF
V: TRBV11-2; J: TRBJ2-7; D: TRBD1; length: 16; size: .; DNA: TGTGCCAGCAGCTTAATACGAGGACAGGGCTTAGCCGAGCAGTACTTC; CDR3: CASSLIRGQGLAEQYF
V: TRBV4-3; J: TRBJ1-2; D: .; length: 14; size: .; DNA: TGCGCCAGCAGCCAAAATCCGGGATTAGGGGGCTACACCTTC; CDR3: CASSQNPGLGGYTF
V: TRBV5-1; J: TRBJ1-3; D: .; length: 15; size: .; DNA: TGCGCCAGCAGCTTGCAGGGACAAGGAGGAAACACCATATATTTT; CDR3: CASSLQGQGGNTIYF
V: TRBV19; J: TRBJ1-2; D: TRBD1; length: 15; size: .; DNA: TGTGCCAGTAGGCTCCCGGGACAGGGGAAGGAAGGCTACACCTTC; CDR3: CASRLPGQGKEGYTF
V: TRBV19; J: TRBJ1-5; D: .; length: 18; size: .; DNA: TGTGCCAGTAGTATAGATCCAGGGACAAATCTATTCAATCAGCCCCAGCATTTT; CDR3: CASSIDPGTNLFNQPQHF
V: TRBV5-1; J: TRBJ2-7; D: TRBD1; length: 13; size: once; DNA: TGCGCCAGCAGCCTGGGACAGGGGGCGGAGCAGTACTTC; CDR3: CASSLGQGAEQYF
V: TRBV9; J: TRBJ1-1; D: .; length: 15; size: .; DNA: TGTGCCAGCAGCCCTCGACTCGGGGAGAACACTGAAGCTTTCTTT; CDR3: CASSPRLGENTEAFF
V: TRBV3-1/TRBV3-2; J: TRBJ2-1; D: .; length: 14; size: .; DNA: TGTGCCAGCAGCCAAGCCTCAGGGGTGGGTGAGCAGTTCTTC; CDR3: CASSQASGVGEQFF
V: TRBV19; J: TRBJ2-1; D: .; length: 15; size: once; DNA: TGTGCCAGTAGTAACATACAACAGACGGTGAATGAGCAGTTCTTC; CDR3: CASSNIQQTVNEQFF